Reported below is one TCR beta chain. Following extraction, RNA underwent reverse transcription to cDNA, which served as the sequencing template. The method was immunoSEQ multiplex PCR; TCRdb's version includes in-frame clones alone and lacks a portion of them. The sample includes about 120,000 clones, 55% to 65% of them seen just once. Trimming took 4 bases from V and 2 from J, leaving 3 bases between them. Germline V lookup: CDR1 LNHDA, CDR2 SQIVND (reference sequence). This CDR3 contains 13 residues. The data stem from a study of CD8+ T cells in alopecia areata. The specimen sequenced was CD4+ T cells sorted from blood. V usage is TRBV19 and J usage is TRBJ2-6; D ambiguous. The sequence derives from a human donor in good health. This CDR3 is CASSRAGANVLTF. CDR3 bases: TGTGCCAGTAGTAGGGCTGGGGCCAACGTCCTGACTTTC.